This TCR beta chain stems from a study of blood T cell repertoires in COVID-19 (dated by TCRdb to 2019 to 2021). For the study in its entirety: Samples covering the acute and convalescent phases of COVID-19 were provided by collaborators in the United States, Italy and Spain. The material from the prospective study consisted of cDNA or gDNA derived from T cells, B-cell-depleted T cells, or PBMCs. A de-identified subject ID, COVID-19 status, age in years and sex were almost always included in the sample metadata. Deeply sampled blood TCRbeta repertoires from subjects exposed to, actively infected with, or recovered from COVID-19 were included in the dataset. The repertoires were made available in a free public database intended to serve as a resource for research on the immune response to SARS-CoV-2. The samples were drawn from the first 160 participants of the ongoing ImmuneRACE study and from 950 to 1,500 subjects provided by 6 global collaborators. HLA class I and class II types, where available, came from metadata supplied by the sample provider rather than from assay-based typing.

The germline V gene (reference sequence) yields SEHNR for CDR1 and FQNEAQ for CDR2. The CDR3, cysteine through phenylalanine, is 17 amino acids long. The DNA shown is the 51-base CDR3, in frame from base 1. For this chain, trimming is 4 bases at the V end and 10 bases at the J end, and the number of junction bases without a gene match is 21. TCRbeta CDR3 regions were amplified from genomic DNA by means of the immunoSEQ Assay, a bias-controlled multiplex PCR. The original methods were these. Nucleated cell counts per sample were estimated from amplification of reference gene primers within the assay. Sequence reads were collapsed and filtered to measure the absolute abundance of every unique TCRbeta CDR3 rearrangement. Productive Simpson clonality was computed per sample as the square root of Simpson's diversity index over productive rearrangements. Drawn from immuneACCESS, this table holds only the in-frame rearrangements with V and J called that TCRdb kept. Clones are partly lost; checked studies trace under half to an unresolved V gene and leave the rest unexplained. The D gene and trimming were derived from the DNA, and the V and J assignments and clone size from that table. Recorded for this sample are 120,000 or so clones; more than 70% of them occurred a single time. The ten biggest clones cover more than 1.5% of the sample.

This clone has just one count. Its cognate antigen has yet to be identified. No qualities accompany the bases; no much larger clone lies one base away. Each collaborating institution followed its own protocols to collect whole blood in K2EDTA tubes. For TCRbeta analysis, collaborator samples were shipped as frozen whole blood, as isolated PBMCs, or as DNA extracted from either sample type. Study-wide findings and limitations: The quantity of clinical and demographic metadata differed by source and by participant and was supplied without curation.

Recombination joined TRBV7-9 with TRBJ1-1, with 7 middle bases fitting TRBD1. Specimen: peripheral blood. This TCR was recovered from a human donor in a cohort sampled during active COVID-19. The CDR3 here reads CASSSYPIDRAAWGAFF. The nucleotide sequence is given as TGTGCCAGCAGCTCTTACCCAATCGACAGGGCCGCATGGGGAGCTTTCTTT.